One and the same sample provided the 5 T cell receptor beta chains below, sequenced in a study of T cell repertoires in ileal Crohn's disease (dated by TCRdb to about 2019). Sample time point, as interpreted from the label and publication: neoterminal ileum biopsy at postoperative endoscopy, about 6 months after surgery. Libraries were built with the immunoSEQ multiplex PCR assay. The table comes from immuneACCESS by way of TCRdb, which keeps in-frame sequences with V and J called. Part of the clones is missing from these tables; in studies checked, under half for an unresolved V gene and the rest for unknown reasons. Counted in this sample were over 10,000 clones; roughly 78% of them appeared once. About 4.4% of the sample belongs to the ten largest clones. The specimen sequenced was ileal tissue. The receptors were sampled from an adult with Crohn's disease.

In its sample, this clone was seen a few times. This rearrangement joins TRBV29-1 to TRBJ2-7; 11 bases are a match to TRBD1. Germline V gives CDR1 SQVTM, CDR2 ANQGSEA. The CDR3 is made up of 13 amino acids. The junction had 6 bases not matched to a gene; V was cut back by 5 bases and J by 6 bases. CDR3 protein: CSVQRDRGVEQYF. The CDR3 DNA follows: TGCAGCGTTCAAAGGGACAGGGGGGTCGAGCAGTACTTC.

J is TRBJ2-1 and V is TRBV10-3; 7 nucleotides line up with TRBD2. Trimming at V came to 8 bases and at J to 6 bases, leaving 1 base not matched to a gene. The CDR3 runs to 11 residues. Germline loops: CDR1 ENHRY, CDR2 SYGVKD. The chain's CDR3 is CAIGTTNEQFF. CDR3 in DNA: TGTGCCATCGGGACTACCAATGAGCAGTTCTTC.

CDR3 nucleotides: TGTGCCAGCAGCTTCACACAAAACACTGAAGCTTTCTTT. Encoded protein: CASSFTQNTEAFF. This chain connects TRBV11-3 to TRBJ1-1; D remains unclear. Germline lookup yields CDR1 SGHNT and CDR2 YENEEA. V was trimmed by 3 bases and J by 2 bases, leaving 7 bases between them. This CDR3 is 13 amino acids long.

V is TRBV4-1 and J is TRBJ2-4; 7 bases align to TRBD2. The CDR3 loop spans 17 amino acids. The V and J ends lost 0 bases and 5 bases, in that order; junction bases with no gene match: 10. The germline V gene has CDR1 MGHRA and CDR2 YSYEKL. The CDR3 DNA is TGCGCCAGCAGCCAAGAACGGGGGGACCATTCAGAAAACATTCAGTACTTC. Protein product: CASSQERGDHSENIQYF.

The CDR3 nucleotides are TGCGCCAGCAGTGAGTCTACAGGGGTATGGTTTACTACCTACGAGCAGTACTTC. Its protein product is CASSESTGVWFTTYEQYF. The chain combines TRBV10-2 with TRBJ2-7; 7 nucleotides agree with TRBD1. V lost 0 bases to trimming and J lost 2 bases; unmatched junction nucleotides: 13. The CDR3 sequence is 18 residues long. CDR1 and CDR2 from the germline V gene are WSHSY and SAAADI.